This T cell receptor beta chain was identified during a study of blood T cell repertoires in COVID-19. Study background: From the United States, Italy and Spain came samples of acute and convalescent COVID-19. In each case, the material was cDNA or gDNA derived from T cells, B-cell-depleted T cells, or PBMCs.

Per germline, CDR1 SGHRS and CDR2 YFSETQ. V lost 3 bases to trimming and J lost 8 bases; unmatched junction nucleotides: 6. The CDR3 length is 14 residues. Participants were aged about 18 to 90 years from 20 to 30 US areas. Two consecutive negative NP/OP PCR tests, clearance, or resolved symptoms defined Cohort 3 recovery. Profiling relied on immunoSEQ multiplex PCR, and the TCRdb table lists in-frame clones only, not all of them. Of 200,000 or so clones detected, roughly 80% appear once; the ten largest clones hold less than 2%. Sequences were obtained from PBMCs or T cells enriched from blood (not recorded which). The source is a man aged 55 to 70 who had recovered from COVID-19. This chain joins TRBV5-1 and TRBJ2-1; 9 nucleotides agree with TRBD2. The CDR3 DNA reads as TGCGCCAGCAGCTCGACCTTAGCGGGGGATGAGCAGTTCTTC. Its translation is CASSSTLAGDEQFF.